A selection of T cell receptor beta chains follows, all from one sample in a study of T cells after yellow fever vaccination. MiXCR, run by TCRdb on the 5' RACE reads, gives a single entry per CDR3 protein. The table lists a few hundred thousand distinct CDR3 sequences, roughly 4% of them singletons. The sample here was PBMCs, taken 5 days after the yellow fever booster vaccination. These receptors were taken from a man aged 18 to 35 who received the YFV17D yellow fever vaccine. Both conserved end residues are part of each CDR3. Each record gives: V gene, D gene, clone size, J gene, CDR3 DNA, CDR3 protein. D genes are given only for firm matches. Not all rows give a size; the values are once, few, many and, for expanded clones, a class.

>TRBV9|.|.|TRBJ2-2
TGTGCCAGCAGCACCGGGACACTGAACACCGGGGAGCTGTTTTTT
CASSTGTLNTGELFF
>TRBV25-1|.|many|TRBJ2-5
TGTGCCAGCAGGCGACGCCAAGAGACCCAGTACTTC
CASRRRQETQYF
>TRBV3-1|.|.|TRBJ2-1
TGTGCCAGCAGCCAAGAGCTAAGCGACTCCTACAATGAGCAGTTCTTC
CASSQELSDSYNEQFF
>TRBV7-9|.|few|TRBJ1-1
TGTGCCAGCTGTGCCTACATGAACACTGAAGCTTTCTTT
CASCAYMNTEAFF
>TRBV14|TRBD1|many|TRBJ2-3
TGTGCCAGCAACCGACAGGGTTGGACAGATACGCAGTATTTT
CASNRQGWTDTQYF
>TRBV19|.|.|TRBJ2-3
TGTGCCAGTTCCTCCGGGACGAAAGAGACAGATACGCAGTATTTT
CASSSGTKETDTQYF
>TRBV12-3/TRBV12-4|TRBD1|many|TRBJ2-7
TGTGCCAGCAGTTTATTGCAGGGGGACTACGAGCAGTACTTC
CASSLLQGDYEQYF
>TRBV7-9|TRBD1|many|TRBJ1-1
TGTGCCAGCAGCTCCCGGGACAGGGGGCTAATGAACACTGAAGCTTTCTTT
CASSSRDRGLMNTEAFF
>TRBV28|.|.|TRBJ2-5
TGTGCCAGCAGTTTACTGGACGGGGACCAAGAGACCCAGTACTTC
CASSLLDGDQETQYF
>TRBV12-3/TRBV12-4|.|many|TRBJ2-2
TGTGCCAGCAGTGGTGGCTCCTGGGCCGGGGAGCTGTTTTTT
CASSGGSWAGELFF
>TRBV7-9|.|many|TRBJ1-6
TGTGCCAGCAGCCCAGCCGGGGGCCATAATTCACCCCTCCACTTT
CASSPAGGHNSPLHF
>TRBV6-2/TRBV6-3|TRBD2|few|TRBJ2-3
TGTGCCAGCAGTTACTGGCGGGGGGTCGACACAGATACGCAGTATTTT
CASSYWRGVDTDTQYF
>TRBV12-3/TRBV12-4|TRBD2|.|TRBJ2-3
TGTGCCAGCAGTCCCCAGCGGGGGGTAGATACGCAGTATTTT
CASSPQRGVDTQYF
>TRBV7-9|.|many|TRBJ2-3
TGTGCCAGCAGCTTCTGGGGTAACACAGATACGCAGTATTTT
CASSFWGNTDTQYF
>TRBV7-2|.|many|TRBJ2-2
TGTGCCAGCAGCTCCCCCCGACAGCGGACCGGGGAGCTGTTTTTT
CASSSPRQRTGELFF
>TRBV5-1|.|many|TRBJ2-5
TGCGCCAGCAGCTTGGACAGGGAGGGGTTAGAGACCCAGTACTTC
CASSLDREGLETQYF
>TRBV6-5|.|many|TRBJ2-5
TGTGCCAGCAGCCGTAGGGTGGATGGGGAGACCCAGTACTTC
CASSRRVDGETQYF
>TRBV7-8|.|many|TRBJ1-2
TGTGCCAGCAGTCTTACAGGGTCCTATGGCTACACCTTC
CASSLTGSYGYTF
>TRBV7-2|TRBD1|few|TRBJ2-1
TGTGCCAGCAGCTTATGGGACAGGGGAAGTTACAATGAGCAGTTCTTC
CASSLWDRGSYNEQFF
>TRBV20-1|TRBD2|few|TRBJ2-3
TGCAGTGCTTATAGCGGGGCGGGTTCAGATACGCAGTATTTT
CSAYSGAGSDTQYF
>TRBV20-1|TRBD2|few|TRBJ2-5
TGCAGTGCTAGGGGGACTAGCGGGGGGTCCATACAAGAGACCCAGTACTTC
CSARGTSGGSIQETQYF
>TRBV4-2|.|.|TRBJ1-1
TGTGCCAGCAGCCAAGGAAGGGGCGCCGGCACTGAAGCTTTCTTT
CASSQGRGAGTEAFF
>TRBV7-8|TRBD1|.|TRBJ2-7
TGTGCCAGCAGCTTACCCGGACAGGGGGCCTACGAGCAGTACTTC
CASSLPGQGAYEQYF
>TRBV7-9|.|few|TRBJ2-7
TGTGCCAGCAGCTTAGAGGCCTATGCATCCTACGAGCAGTACTTC
CASSLEAYASYEQYF
>TRBV4-1|TRBD2|.|TRBJ2-3
TGCGCCAGCAGCCAAGATCGTGGCGGGGGGGCGGTAGATACGCAGTATTTT
CASSQDRGGGAVDTQYF
>TRBV5-6|TRBD2|.|TRBJ2-1
TGTGCCAGCAGCTTGAGGCGCGGGGGGGCATTTAGGCGGCAGTTCTTC
CASSLRRGGAFRRQFF
>TRBV20-1|TRBD1|few|TRBJ1-5
TGCAGTGCACGACAGGGAAGGTATCAGCCCCAGCATTTT
CSARQGRYQPQHF
>TRBV6-6|.|many|TRBJ2-3
TGTGCCAGCAGCCGGGACCTTGGGGGTACGCAGTATTTT
CASSRDLGGTQYF
>TRBV19|.|few|TRBJ1-1
TGTGCCAGTAAAGAAACGACAGGCAACACTGAAGCTTTCTTT
CASKETTGNTEAFF
>TRBV4-1|TRBD2|few|TRBJ2-5
TGCGCCAGCAGCCAGGGGAGTCAGCGGGGGTTAAAAGAGACCCAGTACTTC
CASSQGSQRGLKETQYF
>TRBV11-2|.|few|TRBJ1-5
TGTGCCAGCAGCTTAGCTACTACAGATACAATCAGCCCCCAGCATTTT
CASSLATTDTISPQHF
>TRBV28|.|.|TRBJ2-5
TGTGCCAGCAAGCATTGGGAGACCCAGTACTTC
CASKHWETQYF
>TRBV6-2/TRBV6-3|TRBD1|.|TRBJ2-3
TGTGCCAGCAGTCGGGGACAGGGTGAGGCAGATACGCAGTATTTT
CASSRGQGEADTQYF
>TRBV7-3|TRBD1|.|TRBJ1-1
TGTGCCAGCAGCTCAGACAGGGCCGGCACTGAAGCTTTCTTT
CASSSDRAGTEAFF
>TRBV20-1|.|.|TRBJ2-5
TGCAGTGCCCCCAGAGGGGGGGCAGAGACCCAGTACTTC
CSAPRGGAETQYF
>TRBV7-2|.|few|TRBJ1-6
TGTGCCAGCAGCTTATCTTTCGACGGTCGTTCACCCCTCCACTTT
CASSLSFDGRSPLHF
>TRBV10-2|.|many|TRBJ2-3
TGCGCCAGCAGTGATGGGCAGCTAGACTTCACAGATACGCAGTATTTT
CASSDGQLDFTDTQYF
>TRBV20-1|.|few|TRBJ2-3
TGCAGTGCTAGCGGGGGCAACACAGATACGCAGTATTTT
CSASGGNTDTQYF